The T cell receptor beta chain under discussion was sequenced for a study of monozygotic twins with inflammatory bowel disease. A 6-nucleotide sample barcode was carried by the UMIs, which template switching added. Each of TCRalpha and TCRbeta cDNA went through two nested PCRs, lasting approximately 16 and 10 cycles. Each CDR3 protein gets one entry in TCRdb, which reprocessed the 5' RACE reads and gives no DNA. Its listing shows approximately 300,000 distinct CDR3 sequences. Germline assignment: CDR1 MDHEN and CDR2 SYDVKM. This CDR3 spans 14 amino acids. The clonotype originates from a human donor with ulcerative colitis or Crohn's disease, or a healthy co-twin of an affected twin (not recorded which). V gene TRBV28 combines with J gene TRBJ2-2. The material sequenced was blood. CDR3 region: CASSFSTNTGELFF.